These T cell receptor beta chains were read from a single sample in a study of human T cells and chemical hapten exposure. From the RACE reads, TCRdb called clonotypes with MiXCR, one entry per CDR3 protein. The sample lists 300,000 to 450,000 distinct CDR3 sequences, more than 4.5% occurring once. The source material was whole blood, sampled in connection with sensitization to the hapten diphenylcyclopropenone (DPC). The receptor source for this set is a woman aged 45-60 years with alopecia areata. Some clones in this sample may be carry-over from other donors' samples. Both conserved end residues are part of each CDR3. A D gene is named only where the DNA matches it firmly. Where a row states a size, it is once, few, many or the class of an expanded clone; other rows omit it.

d_call j_call v_call clone_size cdr3_aa cdr3_nt
TRBD2 TRBJ2-1 TRBV15 few CATRTSGRIGEQFF TGTGCCACCAGAACTAGCGGGAGAATTGGTGAGCAGTTCTTC
TRBD2 TRBJ2-1 TRBV20-1 few CSARGLAGPSNEQFF TGCAGTGCTCGAGGACTAGCGGGACCAAGCAATGAGCAGTTCTTC
. TRBJ2-1 TRBV20-1 many CSVSRQVANEQFF TGCAGTGTATCGAGACAGGTAGCCAATGAGCAGTTCTTC
TRBD1 TRBJ1-5 TRBV20-1 . CSASPRGRSRPQHF TGCAGTGCTAGTCCCAGGGGGCGCTCCCGGCCCCAGCATTTT
. TRBJ2-7 TRBV10-3 . CAISENKYEQYF TGTGCCATCAGTGAAAACAAGTACGAGCAGTACTTC
. TRBJ2-7 TRBV5-1 . CASRAGAYEQYF TGCGCCAGCAGGGCAGGGGCCTACGAGCAGTACTTC
. TRBJ2-7 TRBV27 many CASSLRSGSYSYEQYF TGTGCCAGCAGCCTACGCAGCGGGTCTTACTCCTACGAGCAGTACTTC
. TRBJ1-1 TRBV28 many CALRGPNTEAFF TGTGCACTCAGGGGCCCGAACACTGAAGCTTTCTTT
. TRBJ1-1 TRBV5-1 many CASSRWRGNTEAFF TGCGCCAGCAGCCGGTGGCGGGGGAACACTGAAGCTTTCTTT
. TRBJ1-5 TRBV3-1 . CASSQDAGINQPQHF TGTGCCAGCAGCCAAGATGCAGGGATTAATCAGCCCCAGCATTTT
. TRBJ1-5 TRBV5-1 many CASSLVGGGRQPQHF TGCGCCAGCAGCTTGGTCGGGGGTGGACGTCAGCCCCAGCATTTT
TRBD2 TRBJ2-2 TRBV6-5 . CASSYSGTSGGPSLTGELFF TGTGCCAGCAGTTACTCAGGGACTAGCGGGGGGCCCTCGTTGACCGGGGAGCTGTTTTTT
TRBD1 TRBJ1-5 TRBV10-3 many CAISAGQERSAQHF TGTGCCATCAGTGCCGGACAGGAGAGATCGGCCCAGCATTTT
. TRBJ1-5 TRBV6-1 . CASSEDWVNQPQHF TGTGCCAGCAGTGAAGACTGGGTCAATCAGCCCCAGCATTTT
. TRBJ2-1 TRBV7-2 many CASSPRDQYYEQFF TGTGCCAGCAGCCCGCGGGACCAGTACTATGAGCAGTTCTTC
TRBD2 TRBJ2-3 TRBV29-1 many CSVGFRLAGSTDTQYF TGCAGCGTTGGGTTCCGACTAGCGGGTAGCACAGATACGCAGTATTTT
. TRBJ2-5 TRBV25-1 many CASSEPEWGETQYF TGTGCCAGCAGTGAACCCGAGTGGGGGGAGACCCAGTACTTC
TRBD2 TRBJ2-7 TRBV11-2 many CASSLDAGGIYEQYF TGTGCCAGCAGCTTAGATGCGGGAGGGATTTACGAGCAGTACTTC
. TRBJ2-4 TRBV29-1 few CSVARSRLVDIQYF TGCAGCGTTGCGCGGTCCCGACTAGTCGACATTCAGTACTTC
. TRBJ1-6 TRBV27 many CASSFLGVDSPLHF TGTGCCAGCAGTTTTTTGGGTGTAGATTCACCCCTCCACTTT
. TRBJ2-7 TRBV27 many CASRTRGKPYEQYF TGTGCCAGCAGAACCCGGGGGAAGCCTTACGAGCAGTACTTC
. TRBJ1-5 TRBV12-3/TRBV12-4 many CASSSLGNQPQHF TGTGCCAGCAGTAGTTTGGGCAATCAGCCCCAGCATTTT
. TRBJ1-1 TRBV6-5 . CASTSPNREAFF TGTGCCAGCACCTCCCCGAACAGAGAAGCTTTCTTT
. TRBJ1-5 TRBV10-2 many CASSEGGYNQPQHF TGCGCCAGCAGTGAGGGAGGTTACAATCAGCCCCAGCATTTT
TRBD2 TRBJ2-3 TRBV7-8 many CASSLGFSGTSTDTQYF TGTGCCAGCAGCTTAGGCTTTAGCGGGACCAGCACAGATACGCAGTATTTT
. TRBJ2-5 TRBV4-3 . CASSRDRSFGGTQYF TGCGCCAGCAGCCGGGATCGGTCCTTCGGGGGGACCCAGTACTTC
. TRBJ2-5 TRBV18 many CASSPRRQETQYF TGTGCCAGCTCCCCTCGGCGCCAAGAGACCCAGTACTTC
. TRBJ2-6 TRBV28 many CASSSAGGSGANVLTF TGTGCCAGCAGTTCAGCGGGCGGCTCTGGGGCCAACGTCCTGACTTTC
. TRBJ1-2 TRBV28 many CAGGAGVGYTF TGTGCCGGGGGCGCAGGGGTTGGCTACACCTTC
. TRBJ2-2 TRBV9 many CASSAKEGMSTGELFF TGTGCCAGCAGCGCGAAAGAGGGTATGAGCACCGGGGAGCTGTTTTTT
TRBD1 TRBJ2-3 TRBV27 few CASSLRQGVIADTQYF TGTGCCAGCAGTCTGAGACAGGGGGTTATCGCAGATACGCAGTATTTT
. TRBJ1-3 TRBV12-3/TRBV12-4 . CAQGESGNTIYF TGTGCTCAGGGAGAGAGTGGAAACACCATATATTTT
. TRBJ1-1 TRBV7-9 . CASSADSTEAFF TGTGCCAGCAGCGCCGACAGCACTGAAGCTTTCTTT
TRBD2 TRBJ2-2 TRBV27 . CASSLISSGPGELFF TGTGCCAGCAGTTTGATCTCTAGCGGGCCCGGGGAGCTGTTTTTT
. TRBJ2-1 TRBV11-2 many CASSLMVGRNEQFF TGTGCCAGCAGCTTAATGGTGGGTCGCAATGAGCAGTTCTTC
. TRBJ2-3 TRBV29-1 . CSTRLTDTQYF TGCAGCACCCGTTTAACAGATACGCAGTATTTT
. TRBJ2-7 TRBV12-3/TRBV12-4 few CASSSPPFSYEQYF TGTGCCAGCTCTAGCCCCCCTTTCTCCTACGAGCAGTACTTC
TRBD1 TRBJ1-2 TRBV15 few CATSRYQGANYGYTF TGTGCCACCAGCAGATACCAGGGGGCTAACTATGGCTACACCTTC
. TRBJ2-1 TRBV19 many CASSIVGYNEQFF TGTGCCAGTAGTATAGTAGGGTACAATGAGCAGTTCTTC
TRBD2 TRBJ2-1 TRBV27 many CASGTRGYNEQFF TGTGCCAGCGGGACTAGGGGATACAATGAGCAGTTCTTC
TRBD1 TRBJ2-1 TRBV6-2/TRBV6-3 few CASSRNPPGQGLYNEQFF TGTGCCAGCAGCCGCAACCCCCCGGGACAGGGTCTCTACAATGAGCAGTTCTTC